Each of the 24 T cell receptor beta chains below was sequenced from the same sample in a study of T cell responses to AZD1222 COVID-19 vaccine. Assay: immunoSEQ multiplex PCR; the TCRdb copy retains only in-frame clones and omits some. Here the sample spans approximately 190,000 clones, around 90% being singletons. The sample in question was peripheral blood, obtained on day 0 of AZD1222 vaccination. Every receptor here comes from an adult in good health.

V usage is TRBV19 and J usage is TRBJ1-2; TRBD1 aligns across 10 bases. The CDR3 is 18 amino acids. Germline trimming cut 7 bases from V and 7 bases from J; bases unmatched to any gene: 21. Germline assignment: CDR1 LNHDA and CDR2 SQIVND (reference sequence). CDR3 bases: TGTGCCAGTACTACCTCCGGGACAGGGGATCGGGCTATTCGTGGCTACACCTTC. As protein: CASTTSGTGDRAIRGYTF.

The chain carries TRBV18 and TRBJ1-6; D remains unclear. The CDR3 has 15 residues. CDR1 KGHSH and CDR2 LQKENI come from the germline V gene. Trimming removed 3 bases from V and 7 bases from J, with 13 bases in between. The CDR3 DNA is TGTGCCAGCTCACCTGCGGCAAGTTGGAATTCACCCCTCCACTTT. It translates to CASSPAASWNSPLHF. The full variable domain, in which reference TRBV18 and TRBJ1-6 provide the parts outside the CDR3, is NAGVMQNPRHLVRRRGQEARLRCSPMKGHSHVYWYRQLPEEGLKFMVYLQKENIIDESGMPKERFSAEFPKEGPSILRIQQVVRGDSAAYFCASSPAASWNSPLHFGNGTRLTVT.

A single count supports this clone. The chain carries TRBV4-3 and TRBJ2-7, with 8 bases aligning to TRBD2. With 0 bases clipped from V and 4 bases from J, the junction kept 8 bases outside the gene matches. The length of the CDR3 is 16 residues. Germline loops: CDR1 LGHNA, CDR2 YSLEER. CDR3 DNA sequence: TGCGCCAGCAGCCAAGAGCGAGCGGGGGCCGGGTACGAGCAGTACTTC. It translates to CASSQERAGAGYEQYF.

The chain links TRBV27 to TRBJ2-7, with 9 positions matching TRBD1. CDR1 and CDR2 from the germline V gene are MNHEY and SMNVEV (reference sequence). The V and J ends lost 5 bases and 1 base, in that order; junction bases with no gene match: 6. This CDR3 is built from 15 residues. CDR3 in amino acids: CASSPDRGFSYEQYF. The CDR3 bases are TGTGCCAGCAGTCCCGACAGGGGGTTTTCCTACGAGCAGTACTTC.

The chain links TRBV5-8 to TRBJ2-5; perhaps TRBD2 as D (6 bases). The CDR3 length is 16 residues. Germline values: CDR1 SGHTS, CDR2 YDEGEE. Trimming shortened V by 6 bases and J by 3 bases, and 21 bases separated the two germline ends. CDR3 in DNA: TGTGCCAGCACCCCTTGGTTGGCGGGGAAAAAAGAGACCCAGTACTTC. Encoded protein: CASTPWLAGKKETQYF.

This chain connects TRBV7-2 to TRBJ1-2; weak D call: TRBD1 (6 bases). Germline V CDR1 and CDR2: SGHTA, FQGNSA. Trimming removed 1 base at V and 7 bases at J, with 28 bases between. CDR3 length equals 19 residues. CDR3: CASSLVAGGRGSRIGGYTF. The DNA for the CDR3 is TGTGCCAGCAGCTTAGTGGCTGGGGGTAGGGGGTCTAGAATAGGTGGCTACACCTTC.

The chain combines TRBV5-4 with TRBJ2-7; TRBD2 agrees at 7 bases. The germline CDR1 and CDR2 sequences are SGHNT and YYREEE (reference sequence). Losses at the gene ends were 0 bases for V and 3 bases for J; bases not matched to a gene: 6. The CDR3 is 15 amino acids. The CDR3 loop is CASSLVGGKDYEQYF. For the CDR3, the DNA is TGTGCCAGCAGCTTGGTGGGGGGGAAGGACTACGAGCAGTACTTC.

The rearrangement uses TRBV20-1 and TRBJ1-4, with 8 bases lining up with TRBD1. The length of the CDR3 is 13 residues. Unmatched junction bases numbered 5, after V lost 3 bases and J lost 8 bases. CDR1 DFQATT and CDR2 SNEGSKA come from the germline V gene (reference sequence). This CDR3 reads CSASWQGAEKLFF. The CDR3 DNA sequence: TGCAGTGCTAGTTGGCAGGGGGCGGAAAAACTGTTTTTT.

This clone appeared a few times. The chain joins TRBV2 to TRBJ2-7; no firm D call. The ends were cut back, 2 bases at V and 3 bases at J, with 5 bases in the middle. This CDR3 region has 12 residues. The germline gives CDR1 SNHLY, CDR2 FYNNEI. The CDR3 region is CASSELVYEQYF. In DNA form, the CDR3 reads TGTGCCAGCAGTGAACTAGTCTACGAGCAGTACTTC.

The V gene is TRBV9, the J gene TRBJ1-1, with a tentative D call TRBD1 (6 bases). Trimming pared 0 bases from V and 0 bases from J, leaving 12 bases between. CDR3 length: 16 amino acids. CDR1 and CDR2 (germline): SGDLS, YYNGEE. The CDR3 protein is CASSVGGGAMNTEAFF. The CDR3 DNA sequence: TGTGCCAGCAGCGTAGGAGGGGGGGCCATGAACACTGAAGCTTTCTTT.

This clone has only one observation. This chain links TRBV28 with TRBJ2-7; TRBD2 is a possible D gene (5 bases). The CDR3 is 13 residues long. Between the trimmed V and J ends, which lost 3 bases and 1 base, there was a span of 7 bases. Germline-derived CDR1 and CDR2 are MDHEN and SYDVKM. CDR3 DNA sequence: TGTGCCAGCAGTTTGGAGGTTTCCTACGAGCAGTACTTC. It codes for CASSLEVSYEQYF.

The chain recombines TRBV3-1 (or the pseudogene TRBV3-2) with TRBJ2-2; TRBD2 matches at 13 bases. The length of the CDR3 is 21 residues. Germline CDR1 LGHDT, CDR2 YNNKEL (reference sequence). Unmatched junction bases numbered 16, after V lost 4 bases and J lost 2 bases. The CDR3 protein is CASSPLWGLGTSGVNTGELFF. CDR3 bases: TGTGCCAGCAGCCCCCTGTGGGGCCTCGGGACTAGCGGGGTAAACACCGGGGAGCTGTTTTTT.

The rearrangement links TRBV18 to TRBJ2-1, with a possible D match to TRBD2 (5 bases). This CDR3 has 14 amino acids. CDR1 and CDR2 (germline): KGHSH, LQKENI. V was shortened by 1 base and J by 12 bases, with 16 bases between the two germline ends. This CDR3 reads CASSPLLDRGWQFF. DNA of the CDR3: TGTGCCAGCTCACCACTCCTGGACCGGGGTTGGCAGTTCTTC.

V and J are TRBV18 and TRBJ2-3, with D unresolved. The CDR3 length is 11 residues. V lost 5 bases and J lost 3, with 3 bases in between. Germline values: CDR1 KGHSH, CDR2 LQKENI. Written as DNA, the CDR3 is TGTGCCAGCTCAACAACAGATACGCAGTATTTT. Translation gives CASSTTDTQYF.

This CDR3 is CAISALSGAPDEQYF. The CDR3 DNA is TGTGCCATCAGTGCCCTTAGCGGGGCGCCGGACGAGCAGTACTTC. The chain has TRBV10-3 and TRBJ2-7, with 8 bases that match TRBD2. This CDR3 spans 15 amino acids. The V gene's germline CDR1 is ENHRY and CDR2 SYGVKD. The trim removed 4 bases at V and 5 bases at J, leaving 10 bases unmatched.

This chain links TRBV2 with TRBJ2-3, with unresolved D. The CDR3 totals 12 residues. The ends were cut back, 7 bases at V and 0 bases at J, with 5 bases in the middle. Germline CDR1 and CDR2: SNHLY and FYNNEI. Here the CDR3 DNA reads TGTGCCAGCACGTATAGCACAGATACGCAGTATTTT. Its protein is CASTYSTDTQYF.

This clone is a singleton in its sample. As DNA, the CDR3 is TGTGCCAGCAGTACCCATCCGAATCAGCCCCAGCATTTT. Protein sequence: CASSTHPNQPQHF. The chain joins TRBV12-3 or TRBV12-4 to TRBJ1-5; D ambiguous. Trimming left V 5 bases short and J 4 bases short, with 9 bases between. The CDR3 extends over 13 amino acids.

This rearrangement joins TRBV27 to TRBJ2-2, with 8 nucleotides matching TRBD1. Trimming took 0 bases from V and 3 from J; bases not matched to a gene: 12. From germline, CDR1 is MNHEY and CDR2 SMNVEV (reference sequence). The CDR3 covers 19 residues. CDR3 bases: TGTGCCAGCAGTTTATCCAGAGGACAGGGATTATCGGACACCGGGGAGCTGTTTTTT. Protein product: CASSLSRGQGLSDTGELFF.

This clone was counted a few times. The chain combines TRBV5-4 with TRBJ2-7; 9 bases align to TRBD1. The V gene end was trimmed by 4 bases and the J gene end by 0 bases; junction bases not matched to a gene: 8. The CDR3 loop spans 16 amino acids. Germline V gene data show CDR1 as SGHNT and CDR2 as YYREEE (reference sequence). The CDR3 DNA is TGTGCCAGCAGCGCACGGACAGGGGTTAACTCCTACGAGCAGTACTTC. Translating gives CASSARTGVNSYEQYF.

V usage is TRBV19 and J usage is TRBJ1-3; 8 bases are a match to TRBD1. The germline V gene encodes CDR1 LNHDA and CDR2 SQIVND (reference sequence). The CDR3 is 16 amino acids. Losses at the gene ends were 7 bases for V and 3 bases for J; bases not matched to a gene: 11. CDR3 bases: TGTGCCAGTACCACGACAGGGGCGTTCGGTGGAAACACCATATATTTT. It specifies CASTTTGAFGGNTIYF.

V is TRBV5-1 and J is TRBJ2-1; the match to TRBD1 covers 8 bases. The V gene end was trimmed by 4 bases and the J gene end by 3 bases; junction bases not matched to a gene: 6. The CDR3 loop spans 15 amino acids. Germline assignment: CDR1 SGHRS and CDR2 YFSETQ. CDR3 sequence reads: CASSLTGTGYNEQFF. The CDR3 DNA reads as TGCGCCAGCAGCCTGACCGGGACAGGCTACAATGAGCAGTTCTTC.

This clone came up once. This chain connects TRBV7-9 to TRBJ2-7; perhaps TRBD1 as D (6 bases). CDR1 is SEHNR, CDR2 FQNEAQ, per germline (reference sequence). Between the trimmed V and J ends, which lost 5 bases and 1 base, there was a span of 18 bases. The CDR3 totals 16 residues. The CDR3, as DNA: TGTGCCAGCAGCCGACCCACGACAGGCATATCCTACGAGCAGTACTTC. This translates into CASSRPTTGISYEQYF.

This rearrangement joins TRBV15 to TRBJ2-1, with D possibly matching TRBD1 (6 bases). Germline V gives CDR1 LNHNV, CDR2 YYDKDF (reference sequence). CDR3 length: 16 residues. V lost 3 bases to trimming and J lost 0 bases, with 12 bases between them. CDR3 sequence: CATSRDGDISYNEQFF. CDR3 sequence (DNA): TGTGCCACCAGCAGGGACGGGGACATCTCCTACAATGAGCAGTTCTTC.

The chain has TRBV18 and TRBJ2-3, with D perhaps given as TRBD1 or TRBD2 (5 bases each). The germline gives CDR1 KGHSH, CDR2 LQKENI. CDR3 size: 13 residues. The V gene lost 0 bases and the J gene lost 6 bases, with 7 bases spanning the gap. The CDR3 DNA reads TGTGCCAGCTCACCACCGGGGGTGGATACGCAGTATTTT. Amino acid sequence: CASSPPGVDTQYF.